This entry features one T cell receptor (beta chain) sequence. The antigen it recognizes is unknown. No base quality information exists; no much larger clone differs at one position. This specimen comes from a study of stem cell transplantation in POMP-related autoinflammatory disease (dated by TCRdb to the early 2020s). About the full investigation: According to the study's hypothesis, the TRB repertoire gets skewed because defective thymoproteasomes impair MHC class I-dependent CD8+ T-cell differentiation and positive selection. Prior to transplant, the patients had skewing toward CD4+ naive T cells, low CD8+ T-cell proportions, and reduced T-cell cytokine secretion. High-throughput TRB sequencing assessed how POMP deficiency affects T-cell receptor beta repertoire diversity and CDR3 characteristics.

General conclusions and limits of the study: In PRAID patients, the trend toward increased clonality and lower diversity reached statistical significance only for regulatory T cells. The number of unique TRB V-J gene pairings in PRAID patients was restricted. A trend toward lower TRB diversity and higher clonality was observed in PRAID patients across all analyzed T-cell subsets.

Library preparation employed the immunoSEQ multiplex PCR assay. Processing in the source paper ran as follows. Shannon entropy, which takes clonal size distribution into account, was used to quantify repertoire diversity. Clonotype distribution inequality was measured with the Gini-Simpson index (Simpson_1-D). The source is immuneACCESS, and TCRdb retained only in-frame sequences with V and J called. Part of the clones is not carried over; for the studies checked, unresolved V genes explain less than half of this, and the remainder is unexplained. The V and J calls and the clone size are those of that table, but D and trimming were determined from the DNA. The sample table holds about 26,000 clones, of which approximately 85% were seen once. Of the sample, around 2.5% falls within the top ten clones. CDR1 is given as KGHSH and CDR2 as LQKENI, both from the germline V gene. From the cysteine through the phenylalanine, the CDR3 covers 14 amino acids. The only DNA kept is the CDR3, 42 bases in frame from the first base. V and J are truncated by 6 bases and 1 base respectively, leaving an intervening sequence of 12 bases.

This specimen's time point label, per the study, means: before hematopoietic stem cell transplant. PRAID was marked by prominent immunodeficiency together with autoinflammation. Before TRB sequencing, T-cell subsets (conventional T cells, CD8+ T cells, regulatory T cells, T follicular helper cells) were sorted. The sequence links TRBV18 to TRBJ1-1; the D region possibly corresponds to TRBD1 (5 bases align). The source is a human donor with POMP-related autoinflammation and immune dysregulation (PRAID). The sample was CD4+ T cells from PBMCs, taken before stem cell transplantation. The sequenced DNA: TGTGCCAGCTCGACAACCGGGGGGAACACTGAAGCTTTCTTT. This translates into CASSTTGGNTEAFF.